The TCR beta chain under discussion was sequenced for a study of T cell responses to AZD1222 COVID-19 vaccine. Study-wide points: The study sampled repertoires only after the peak T cell response. Of the AZD1222 recipients, only five to seven were seropositive at baseline. Donors, mostly white British, included more females; clonal diversity was possibly underestimated.

Some clones are missing from TCRdb's copy, which holds only in-frame ones; the method was immunoSEQ multiplex PCR. Found here are 95,000 to 150,000 clones, around 92% of them singletons; the top ten hold about 1.1%. CDR1 is SGHAT, CDR2 FQNNGV, per germline. V lost 5 bases, J lost 3 bases, and 10 bases stayed unmatched. The CDR3 extends over 15 amino acids. Notes on this clone: Its antigen is unidentified.

Sequences were derived from peripheral blood, sampled on day 0 of AZD1222 vaccination. The chain uses TRBV11-2 and TRBJ2-7; 7 bases are a match to TRBD1. The receptor's source is an adult in good health. CDR3 sequence (DNA): TGTGCCAGCAGCGAAGTGTTGGGACAGAACTACGAGCAGTACTTC. Protein sequence: CASSEVLGQNYEQYF.